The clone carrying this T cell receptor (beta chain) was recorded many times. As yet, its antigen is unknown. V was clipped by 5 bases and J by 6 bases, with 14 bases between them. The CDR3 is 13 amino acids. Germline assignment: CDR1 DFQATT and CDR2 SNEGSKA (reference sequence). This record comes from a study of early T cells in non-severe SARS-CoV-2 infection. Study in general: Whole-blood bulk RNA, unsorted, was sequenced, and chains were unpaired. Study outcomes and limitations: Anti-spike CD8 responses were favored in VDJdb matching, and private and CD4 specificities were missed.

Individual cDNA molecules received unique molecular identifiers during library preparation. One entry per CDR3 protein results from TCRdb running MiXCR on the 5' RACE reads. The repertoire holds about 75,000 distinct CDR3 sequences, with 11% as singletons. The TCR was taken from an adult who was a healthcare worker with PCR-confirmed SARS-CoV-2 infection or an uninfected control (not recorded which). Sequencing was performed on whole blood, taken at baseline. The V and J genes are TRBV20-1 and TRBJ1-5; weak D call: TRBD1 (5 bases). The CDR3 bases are TGCAGTGCTGGTGGGGCAGGGAGTCAGCCCCAGCATTTT. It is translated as CSAGGAGSQPQHF.